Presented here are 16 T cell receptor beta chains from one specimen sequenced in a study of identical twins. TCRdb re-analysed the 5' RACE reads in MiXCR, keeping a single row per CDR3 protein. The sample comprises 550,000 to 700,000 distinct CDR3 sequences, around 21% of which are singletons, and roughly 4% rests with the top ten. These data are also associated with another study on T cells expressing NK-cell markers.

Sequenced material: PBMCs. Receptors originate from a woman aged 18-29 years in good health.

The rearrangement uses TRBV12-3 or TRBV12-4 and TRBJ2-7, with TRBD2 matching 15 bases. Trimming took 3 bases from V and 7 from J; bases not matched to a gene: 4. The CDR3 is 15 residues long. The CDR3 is CASSFGTSGGREQYF. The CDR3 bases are TGTGCCAGCAGTTTTGGGACTAGCGGGGGGCGAGAGCAGTACTTC.

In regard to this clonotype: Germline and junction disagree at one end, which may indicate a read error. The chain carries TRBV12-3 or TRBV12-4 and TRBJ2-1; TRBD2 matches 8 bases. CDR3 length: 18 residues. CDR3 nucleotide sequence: TGTGCCTGCAGTTCCCTGATCGGGAGGGCGAGCTCCTACAATGAGCAGTTCTTC. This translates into CACSSLIGRASSYNEQFF.

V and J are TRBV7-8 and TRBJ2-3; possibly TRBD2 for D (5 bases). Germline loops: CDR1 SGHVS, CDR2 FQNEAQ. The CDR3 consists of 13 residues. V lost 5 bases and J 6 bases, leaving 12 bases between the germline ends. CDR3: CASSPSPGDTQYF. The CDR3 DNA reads TGTGCCAGCAGCCCCTCCCCGGGGGATACGCAGTATTTT.

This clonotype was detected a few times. As DNA, the CDR3 is TGCAGCGTTGATGCGGGAGGGGAGGAGACCCAGTACTTC. Encoded protein: CSVDAGGEETQYF. The rearrangement links TRBV29-1 to TRBJ2-5, with 9 nucleotides matching TRBD2. The germline CDR1 and CDR2 sequences are SQVTM and ANQGSEA. V lost 3 bases and J lost 5; bases outside the gene matches: 4. The CDR3 totals 13 residues.

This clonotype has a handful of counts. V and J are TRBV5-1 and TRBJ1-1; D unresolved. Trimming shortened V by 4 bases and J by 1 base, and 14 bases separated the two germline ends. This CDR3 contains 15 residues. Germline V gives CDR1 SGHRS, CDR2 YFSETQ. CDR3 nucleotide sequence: TGCGCCAGCAGCCTTGGCCAGCCGCAGAACACTGAAGCTTTCTTT. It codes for CASSLGQPQNTEAFF.

The CDR3 region has the DNA TGTGCCAGCAGCTCTACGGGACAGCAAAACATTCAGTACTTC. Protein: CASSSTGQQNIQYF. This rearrangement joins TRBV5-5 to TRBJ2-4; 7 positions agree with TRBD1. V lost 3 bases and J lost 5; bases outside the gene matches: 5. In germline, CDR1 is SGHKS, CDR2 YYEKEE (reference sequence). This CDR3 is 14 amino acids long.

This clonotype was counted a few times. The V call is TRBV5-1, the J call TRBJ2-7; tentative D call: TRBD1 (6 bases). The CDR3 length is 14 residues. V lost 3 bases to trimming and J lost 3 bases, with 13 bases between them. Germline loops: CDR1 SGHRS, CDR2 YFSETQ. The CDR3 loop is CASSWTGTIYEQYF. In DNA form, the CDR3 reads TGCGCCAGCAGCTGGACCGGGACAATCTACGAGCAGTACTTC.

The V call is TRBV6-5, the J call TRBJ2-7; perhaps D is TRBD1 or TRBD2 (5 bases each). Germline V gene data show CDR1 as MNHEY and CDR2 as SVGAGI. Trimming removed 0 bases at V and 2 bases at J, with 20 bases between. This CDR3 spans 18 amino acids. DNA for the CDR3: TGTGCCAGCAGTTACTCGATGCCCCCCGGGACGGCACCCTACGAGCAGTACTTC. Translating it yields CASSYSMPPGTAPYEQYF.

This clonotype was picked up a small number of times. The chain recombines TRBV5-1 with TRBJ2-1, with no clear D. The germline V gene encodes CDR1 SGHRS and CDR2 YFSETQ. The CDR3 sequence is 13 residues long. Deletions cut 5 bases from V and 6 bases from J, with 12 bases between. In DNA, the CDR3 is TGCGCCAGCAGGGGGTTTGTTTTCAATGAGCAGTTCTTC. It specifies CASRGFVFNEQFF.

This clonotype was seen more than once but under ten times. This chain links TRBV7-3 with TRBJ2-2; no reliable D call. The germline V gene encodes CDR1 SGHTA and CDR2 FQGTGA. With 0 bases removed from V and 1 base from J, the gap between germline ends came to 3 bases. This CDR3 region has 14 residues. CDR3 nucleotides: TGTGCCAGCAGCTTAACGATGAACACCGGGGAGCTGTTTTTT. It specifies CASSLTMNTGELFF.

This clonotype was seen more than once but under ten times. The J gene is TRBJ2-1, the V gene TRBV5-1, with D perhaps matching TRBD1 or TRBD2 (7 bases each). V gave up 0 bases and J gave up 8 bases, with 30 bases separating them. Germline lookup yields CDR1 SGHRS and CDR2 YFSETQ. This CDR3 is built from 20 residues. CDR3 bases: TGCGCCAGCAGCTTGGTCCCGGGACAGTTTAGGAGCGGGACTGGCCATGAGCAGTTCTTC. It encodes CASSLVPGQFRSGTGHEQFF.

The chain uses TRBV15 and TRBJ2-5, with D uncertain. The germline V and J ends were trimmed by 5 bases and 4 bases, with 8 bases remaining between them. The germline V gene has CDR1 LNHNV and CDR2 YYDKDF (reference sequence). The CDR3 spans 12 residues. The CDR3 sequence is CATSGRGETQYF. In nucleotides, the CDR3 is TGTGCCACCAGCGGCCGAGGAGAGACCCAGTACTTC.

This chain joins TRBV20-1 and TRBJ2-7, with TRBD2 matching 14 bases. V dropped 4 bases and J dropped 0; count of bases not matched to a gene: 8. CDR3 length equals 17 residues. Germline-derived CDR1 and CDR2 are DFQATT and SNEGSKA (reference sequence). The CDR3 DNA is TGCAGTGCTACCGGACTAGCGGGGGGCATAAGCTCCTACGAGCAGTACTTC. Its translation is CSATGLAGGISSYEQYF.

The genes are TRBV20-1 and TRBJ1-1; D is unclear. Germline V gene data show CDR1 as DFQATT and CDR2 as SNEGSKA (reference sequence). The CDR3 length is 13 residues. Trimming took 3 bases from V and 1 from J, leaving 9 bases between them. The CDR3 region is CSASRPKNTEAFF. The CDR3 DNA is TGCAGTGCTAGTCGGCCGAAGAACACTGAAGCTTTCTTT.

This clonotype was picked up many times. CDR3 in amino acids: CASSYRGAGANVLTF. CDR3 nucleotide sequence: TGTGCCAGCAGTTACCGAGGCGCTGGGGCCAACGTCCTGACTTTC. This chain uses TRBV6-5 with TRBJ2-6; D remains ambiguous. V dropped 2 bases and J dropped 2 bases, with 7 bases sitting between them. The germline V gene has CDR1 MNHEY and CDR2 SVGAGI. CDR3 length equals 15 residues.

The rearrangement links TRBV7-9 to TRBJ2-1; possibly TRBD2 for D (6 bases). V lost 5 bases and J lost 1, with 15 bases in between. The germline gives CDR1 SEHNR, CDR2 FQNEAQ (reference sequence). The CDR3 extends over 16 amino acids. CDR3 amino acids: CASSLASGLSYNEQFF. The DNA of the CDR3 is TGTGCCAGCAGCCTCGCCAGCGGGTTATCCTACAATGAGCAGTTCTTC.